This T cell receptor beta chain was obtained from a study of cytomegalovirus exposure and HLA in healthy donors. Study details: For the roughly 400 genotyped donors, 75% to 90% fell within the Caucasian-associated ancestry cluster.

In the PCR, 60 Vbeta and 13 Jbeta primers were used. The data were produced by immunoSEQ multiplex PCR, yet TCRdb's version contains in-frame clones alone and is incomplete. The repertoire consists of around 190,000 clones, with roughly 78% occurring once and the leading ten covering 4.4%. V was pared by 1 base and J by 3 bases, with 13 bases of the junction left unmatched. The CDR3 has 18 amino acids. CDR1 and CDR2 (germline): MGHRA, YSYEKL. On this clone: The antigen is undetermined.

General study points: TRBV6-2, TRBV6-3 and some other V segments were excluded as indistinguishable.

This sequence joins TRBV4-1 and TRBJ2-3, with 7 bases identical to TRBD2. The sample was PBMCs. This receptor was identified in a woman aged 25 to 39 in good health and CMV-seropositive. CDR3 amino acids: CASSQAERLAAETDTQYF. The DNA for the CDR3 is TGCGCCAGCAGCCAAGCTGAACGACTAGCCGCTGAAACAGATACGCAGTATTTT.